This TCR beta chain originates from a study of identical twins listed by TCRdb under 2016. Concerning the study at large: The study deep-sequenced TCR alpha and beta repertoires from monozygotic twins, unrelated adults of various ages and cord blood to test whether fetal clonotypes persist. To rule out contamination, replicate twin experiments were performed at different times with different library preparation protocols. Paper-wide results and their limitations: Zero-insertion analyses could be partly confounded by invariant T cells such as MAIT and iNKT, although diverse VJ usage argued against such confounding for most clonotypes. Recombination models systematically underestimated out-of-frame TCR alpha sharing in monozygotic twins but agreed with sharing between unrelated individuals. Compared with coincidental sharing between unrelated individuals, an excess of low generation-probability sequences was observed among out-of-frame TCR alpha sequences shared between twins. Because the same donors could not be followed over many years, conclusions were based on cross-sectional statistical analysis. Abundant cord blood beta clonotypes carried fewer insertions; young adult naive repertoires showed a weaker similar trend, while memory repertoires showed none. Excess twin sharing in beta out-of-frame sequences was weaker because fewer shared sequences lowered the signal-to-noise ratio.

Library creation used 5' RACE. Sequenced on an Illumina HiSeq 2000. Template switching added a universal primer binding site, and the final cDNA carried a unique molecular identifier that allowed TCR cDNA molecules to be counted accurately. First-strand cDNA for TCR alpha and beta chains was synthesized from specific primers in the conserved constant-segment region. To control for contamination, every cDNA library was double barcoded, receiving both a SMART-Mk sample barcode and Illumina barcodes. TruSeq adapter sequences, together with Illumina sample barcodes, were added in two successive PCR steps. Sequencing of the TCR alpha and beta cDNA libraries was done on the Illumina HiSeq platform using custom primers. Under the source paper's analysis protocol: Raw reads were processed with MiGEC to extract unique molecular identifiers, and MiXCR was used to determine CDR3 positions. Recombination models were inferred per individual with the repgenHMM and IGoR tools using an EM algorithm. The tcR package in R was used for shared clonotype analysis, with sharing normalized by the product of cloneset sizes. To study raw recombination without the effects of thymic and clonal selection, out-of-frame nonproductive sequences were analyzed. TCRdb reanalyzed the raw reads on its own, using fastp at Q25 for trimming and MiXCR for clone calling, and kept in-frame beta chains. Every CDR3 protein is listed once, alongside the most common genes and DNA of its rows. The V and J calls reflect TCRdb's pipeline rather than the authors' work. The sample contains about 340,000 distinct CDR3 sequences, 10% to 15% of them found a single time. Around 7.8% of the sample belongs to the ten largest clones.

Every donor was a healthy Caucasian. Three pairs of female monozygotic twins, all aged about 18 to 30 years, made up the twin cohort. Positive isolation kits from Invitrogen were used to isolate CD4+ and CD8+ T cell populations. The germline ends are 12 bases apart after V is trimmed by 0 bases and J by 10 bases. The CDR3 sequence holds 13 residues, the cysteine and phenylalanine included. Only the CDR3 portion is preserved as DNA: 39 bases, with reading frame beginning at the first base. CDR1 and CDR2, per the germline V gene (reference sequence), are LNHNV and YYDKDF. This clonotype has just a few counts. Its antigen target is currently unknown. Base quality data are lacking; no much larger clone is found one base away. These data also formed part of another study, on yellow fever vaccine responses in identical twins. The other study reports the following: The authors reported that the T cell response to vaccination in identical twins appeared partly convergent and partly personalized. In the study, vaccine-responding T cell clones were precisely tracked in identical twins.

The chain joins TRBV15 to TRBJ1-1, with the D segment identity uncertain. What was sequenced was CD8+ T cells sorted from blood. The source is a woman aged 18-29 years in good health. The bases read TGTGCCACCAGCAGAGAGCAGACCGGCCGAGCTTTCTTT. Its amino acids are CATSREQTGRAFF.